These T cell receptor beta chains were read from a single sample in a study of breast tumors, draining lymph nodes, adjacent tissues. MiXCR was run by TCRdb on the multiplex PCR reads, yielding one entry per CDR3 protein. This sample carries some 85,000 distinct CDR3 sequences, approximately 30% of them seen once, and the ten largest clones take 8% to 9%. The sample consisted of axillary lymph node tissue. Receptor source: a female donor with breast cancer. Some clones in this sample may be carry-over from other donors' samples. Both conserved end residues are part of each CDR3.

j_gene	v_gene	CDR3aa
TRBJ2-3	TRBV6-5	CASSPPRRGRAADTQYF
TRBJ2-2	TRBV30	CAWRPFAGAFEGTGELFF
TRBJ2-3	TRBV9	CASSRGQAGDTQYF
TRBJ1-5	TRBV19	CANSRSYNQPQHF
TRBJ2-7	TRBV6-1	CASLQDSPPTAEQYF
.	TRBV20-1	CSAPGFYEQFF
TRBJ2-3	TRBV24-1	CATSVDPTDTQYF
TRBJ2-7	TRBV7-3	CASSLPTSGPSYEQYF
TRBJ1-4	TRBV4-3	CASSGSGATNEKLFF
TRBJ2-7	TRBV7-2	CASSLWGQGYEQYF
TRBJ1-6	TRBV6-6	CASSYSIPGGGLFFDSPLHF
TRBJ2-7	TRBV15	CATGSSRTPGQPYEQYF
TRBJ1-5	TRBV24-1	CATSDTGGSNQPQHF
TRBJ2-1	TRBV12-3/TRBV12-4	CASSTGFRRDDNEQFF
TRBJ2-4	TRBV27	CASSSPGQGAYIQYF
TRBJ1-5	TRBV12-5	CASGQSGGNQPQHF
TRBJ2-3	TRBV5-4	CASSLVASGPRDTQYF
TRBJ1-5	TRBV5-5	CASSPETDNQPQHF
TRBJ2-1	TRBV20-1	CSASRMGLAGADLSYNEQFF
TRBJ1-5	TRBV27	CAGSLISQGANRPQHF
TRBJ1-5	TRBV7-2	CASSPDSFNQPQHF
TRBJ2-5	TRBV19	CASSTSSGAEQTQYF
TRBJ2-7	TRBV10-1	CASTLAGGLYEQYF
TRBJ2-2	TRBV7-3	CASSLAGGNTGGPFF
TRBJ2-3	TRBV14	CASSQEPGPRGWYF
TRBJ2-7	TRBV7-9	CASSFRNRGSYEQYF
TRBJ2-1	TRBV29-1	CSVVGGTSGTYNEQFF
TRBJ2-2	TRBV5-1	CASSTSAGGVTGELFF
TRBJ2-1	TRBV7-9	CASVQGAYNEQFF
TRBJ1-1	TRBV30	CAWTTGLQNTEAFF
TRBJ1-2	TRBV20-1	CSAREGGARVYGYTF
TRBJ2-2	TRBV12-3/TRBV12-4	CASSQLAGYGELFF
TRBJ2-1	TRBV3-2	CASSHLLAGVFNEQFF
TRBJ1-3	TRBV5-1	CASSLAGSGQGAGGNTIYF
TRBJ2-7	TRBV2	CASRSGTGGNEQYF
TRBJ2-7	TRBV29-1	CSVSQSSYEQYF
TRBJ1-1	TRBV19	CASTSRALNTEAFF
TRBJ1-3	TRBV5-1	CASSFVGASGNTIYF
TRBJ2-2	TRBV14	CASSQAPDSNTGELFF
TRBJ1-1	TRBV20-1	CSAQEREPNTEAFF
TRBJ1-3	TRBV18	CASSLDRALSGNTIYF
TRBJ1-6	TRBV7-3	CASSLLSQGGGSPLHF
TRBJ2-5	TRBV12-3/TRBV12-4	CASALGETQYF
TRBJ1-6	TRBV7-2	CASSLGVMFGAPYNSPLHF
TRBJ2-5	TRBV7-7	CASSVIDSGRGGDGETQYF
TRBJ1-6	TRBV5-1	CASSLGGRGFNSPLHF
TRBJ1-5	TRBV27	CASSSILNQPQHF
TRBJ1-6	TRBV12-3/TRBV12-4	CASSYGLNYNSPLHF
TRBJ2-7	TRBV20-1	CNASRDREAYEQHF
TRBJ1-2	TRBV14	CASSQGIRGYGYTF
TRBJ2-3	TRBV7-7	CASSLDHTDTQYF